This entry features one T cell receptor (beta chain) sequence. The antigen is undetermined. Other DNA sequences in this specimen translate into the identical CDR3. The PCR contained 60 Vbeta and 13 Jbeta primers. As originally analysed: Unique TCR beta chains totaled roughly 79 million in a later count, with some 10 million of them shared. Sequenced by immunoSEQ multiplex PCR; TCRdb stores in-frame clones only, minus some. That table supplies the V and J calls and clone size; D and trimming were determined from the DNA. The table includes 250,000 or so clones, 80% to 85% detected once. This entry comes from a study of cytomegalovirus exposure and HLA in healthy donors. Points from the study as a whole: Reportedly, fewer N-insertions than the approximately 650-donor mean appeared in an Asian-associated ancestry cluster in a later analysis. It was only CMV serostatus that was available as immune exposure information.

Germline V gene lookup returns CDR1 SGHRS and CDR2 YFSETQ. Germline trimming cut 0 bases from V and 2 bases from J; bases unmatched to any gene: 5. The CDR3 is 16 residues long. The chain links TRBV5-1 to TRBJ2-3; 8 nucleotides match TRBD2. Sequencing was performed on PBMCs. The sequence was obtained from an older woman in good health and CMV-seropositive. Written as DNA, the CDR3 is TGCGCCAGCAGCTTGGGATCGGGGGGGTACACAGATACGCAGTATTTT. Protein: CASSLGSGGYTDTQYF.